The rows below give T cell receptor beta chains drawn from one sample of a study of T-cell memory formation after mild COVID-19. Each CDR3 protein gets one entry after TCRdb re-called the 5' RACE reads with MiXCR. The sample consists of approximately 150,000 distinct CDR3 sequences, 6% to 7% of them appearing once. The specimen was PBMCs or a T cell subset sorted from them (not recorded which). These receptors originate from an adult woman who had mild COVID-19 (a few samples of this study predate the infection). Cell type and time point are not known. CDR3s include the opening cysteine and the closing phenylalanine or tryptophan. Each record gives: D gene, CDR3 length, J gene, clone size, V gene, CDR3 DNA, CDR3 protein. D genes are given only for firm matches. Clone size is given for some rows only: seen once, a few or many times, or a class if the clone is expanded.

d_gene: TRBD2; len: 18; j_gene: TRBJ2-3; abundance: few; v_gene: TRBV7-2; CDR3nt: TGTGCCAGCAGATGGACTAGCGGGAGTTTAAGGGGCCCAGATACGCAGTATTTT; CDR3aa: CASRWTSGSLRGPDTQYF
d_gene: -; len: 17; j_gene: TRBJ2-3; abundance: many; v_gene: TRBV5-1; CDR3nt: TGCGCCAGCAGCTTGGGGGCAGGAGCTGGGAGCCCAGATACGCAGTATTTT; CDR3aa: CASSLGAGAGSPDTQYF
d_gene: TRBD1; len: 14; j_gene: TRBJ1-6; abundance: few; v_gene: TRBV27; CDR3nt: TGTGCCAGCAGTCGACAGGGACATCCTTCACCCCTCCACTTT; CDR3aa: CASSRQGHPSPLHF
d_gene: -; len: 14; j_gene: TRBJ2-7; abundance: many; v_gene: TRBV12-3/TRBV12-4; CDR3nt: TGTGCCAGCAGTTTAGATCGGGGTATCGGCGAGCAGTACTTC; CDR3aa: CASSLDRGIGEQYF
d_gene: TRBD2; len: 17; j_gene: TRBJ2-1; abundance: few; v_gene: TRBV6-2/TRBV6-3; CDR3nt: TGTGCCAGCAGTTACTCGGGCGCGGGAGGGACCCGGGGAGAGCAGTTCTTC; CDR3aa: CASSYSGAGGTRGEQFF
d_gene: -; len: 15; j_gene: TRBJ1-5; abundance: -; v_gene: TRBV19; CDR3nt: TGTGCCAGTAGTATAAAGTCGACAGGACCACGGCCCCAGCATTTT; CDR3aa: CASSIKSTGPRPQHF
d_gene: TRBD1; len: 13; j_gene: TRBJ1-2; abundance: many; v_gene: TRBV20-1; CDR3nt: TGCAGTGCTGGAGACAGGGTTAACTATGGCTACACCTTC; CDR3aa: CSAGDRVNYGYTF
d_gene: TRBD2; len: 15; j_gene: TRBJ2-7; abundance: few; v_gene: TRBV6-2/TRBV6-3; CDR3nt: TGTGCCACCACACGCGGGACTAGGCTTTCCTACGAGCAGTACTTC; CDR3aa: CATTRGTRLSYEQYF
d_gene: -; len: 14; j_gene: TRBJ1-2; abundance: -; v_gene: TRBV15; CDR3nt: TGTGCCACCAGCAGAGATACCGAGAACTATGGCTACACCTTC; CDR3aa: CATSRDTENYGYTF
d_gene: -; len: 15; j_gene: TRBJ2-3; abundance: -; v_gene: TRBV5-1; CDR3nt: TGCGCCAGCAGCCCGGACGGACTAAGCACAGATACGCAGTATTTT; CDR3aa: CASSPDGLSTDTQYF
d_gene: -; len: 14; j_gene: TRBJ2-3; abundance: many; v_gene: TRBV4-2; CDR3nt: TGTGCCAGCAGCCCCCCGGACAGCACAGATACGCAGTATTTT; CDR3aa: CASSPPDSTDTQYF
d_gene: -; len: 12; j_gene: TRBJ1-1; abundance: few; v_gene: TRBV21-1; CDR3nt: TGTGCCAGCAGTAACATGAACACTGAAGCTTTCTTT; CDR3aa: CASSNMNTEAFF
d_gene: -; len: 15; j_gene: TRBJ1-1; abundance: many; v_gene: TRBV10-2; CDR3nt: TGCGCCAGCAGTGGAGAAGAGAAGGGTTTACCTCAAGCTTTCTTT; CDR3aa: CASSGEEKGLPQAFF
d_gene: -; len: 19; j_gene: TRBJ2-6; abundance: few; v_gene: TRBV20-1; CDR3nt: TGCAGGGCCCCCGTCAAGGCTCCCGAAACCTACTCTGGGGCCAACGTCCTGACTTTC; CDR3aa: CRAPVKAPETYSGANVLTF
d_gene: -; len: 19; j_gene: TRBJ1-4; abundance: few; v_gene: TRBV12-3/TRBV12-4; CDR3nt: TGTGCCAGCAGTTTAGGGGGGGGGTTGGCGAAGGTAACTAATGAAAAACTGTTTTTT; CDR3aa: CASSLGGGLAKVTNEKLFF
d_gene: TRBD1; len: 16; j_gene: TRBJ1-4; abundance: few; v_gene: TRBV5-1; CDR3nt: TGCGCCAGCAGCTCGGTTGGACAGGGGACTAATGAAAAACTGTTTTTT; CDR3aa: CASSSVGQGTNEKLFF
d_gene: TRBD1; len: 14; j_gene: TRBJ1-4; abundance: -; v_gene: TRBV4-1; CDR3nt: TGCGCCAGCAGCCGCCGGACAGGCCCCGAAAAACTGTTTTTT; CDR3aa: CASSRRTGPEKLFF
d_gene: -; len: 15; j_gene: TRBJ1-3; abundance: -; v_gene: TRBV5-1; CDR3nt: TGCGCCAGCAGCTTGAACCGGGAGCGAGGAAACACCATATATTTT; CDR3aa: CASSLNRERGNTIYF
d_gene: -; len: 13; j_gene: TRBJ1-2; abundance: few; v_gene: TRBV29-1; CDR3nt: TGCAGCGTGCTAGGAACGGGGGGTTATGGCTACACCTTC; CDR3aa: CSVLGTGGYGYTF
d_gene: TRBD2; len: 17; j_gene: TRBJ2-3; abundance: -; v_gene: TRBV30; CDR3nt: TGTGCCTGGAGTCGGACTAGCGGGGGGACTAGCACAGATACGCAGTATTTT; CDR3aa: CAWSRTSGGTSTDTQYF
d_gene: TRBD2; len: 15; j_gene: TRBJ2-3; abundance: -; v_gene: TRBV5-5; CDR3nt: TGTGCCAGCAGCTTGTTAGCGGGAGGGTTAGATACGCAGTATTTT; CDR3aa: CASSLLAGGLDTQYF
d_gene: -; len: 14; j_gene: TRBJ1-2; abundance: few; v_gene: TRBV3-1; CDR3nt: TGTGCCAGCAGCCAAGGTGACAGAAACTATGGCTACACCTTC; CDR3aa: CASSQGDRNYGYTF
d_gene: -; len: 13; j_gene: TRBJ2-5; abundance: -; v_gene: TRBV7-2; CDR3nt: TGTGCCAGCAGCTCCGGGCCGCCGGAGACCCAGTACTTC; CDR3aa: CASSSGPPETQYF
d_gene: TRBD2; len: 15; j_gene: TRBJ2-1; abundance: many; v_gene: TRBV11-3; CDR3nt: TGTGCCAGCAGCTTAACTAGCGGGACGGGCGATGAGCAGTTCTTC; CDR3aa: CASSLTSGTGDEQFF
d_gene: -; len: 14; j_gene: TRBJ2-7; abundance: -; v_gene: TRBV6-5; CDR3nt: TGTGCCAGCAGTTACGCCCAGGGCTCCTACGAGCAGTACTTC; CDR3aa: CASSYAQGSYEQYF
d_gene: TRBD2; len: 14; j_gene: TRBJ2-3; abundance: many; v_gene: TRBV12-3/TRBV12-4; CDR3nt: TGTGCCAGCAGATCTAGCGGGACTACAGATACGCAGTATTTT; CDR3aa: CASRSSGTTDTQYF
d_gene: TRBD1; len: 17; j_gene: TRBJ1-6; abundance: -; v_gene: TRBV5-4; CDR3nt: TGTGCCAGCAGCCCGGGACAGGGGGCGCAGTATAATTCACCCCTCCACTTT; CDR3aa: CASSPGQGAQYNSPLHF
d_gene: TRBD1; len: 16; j_gene: TRBJ2-3; abundance: many; v_gene: TRBV12-3/TRBV12-4; CDR3nt: TGTGCCAGCAGTATCAATACAGGGGGCCCTACAGATACGCAGTATTTT; CDR3aa: CASSINTGGPTDTQYF
d_gene: -; len: 15; j_gene: TRBJ2-1; abundance: -; v_gene: TRBV19; CDR3nt: TGTGCCAGTAGGACCGGGAGTCGGACCTACAATGAGCAGTTCTTC; CDR3aa: CASRTGSRTYNEQFF
d_gene: -; len: 17; j_gene: TRBJ2-4; abundance: many; v_gene: TRBV12-3/TRBV12-4; CDR3nt: TGTGCCAGCAGTTTAGTTGGCCAGGGGAGGCCCAAAAACATTCAGTACTTC; CDR3aa: CASSLVGQGRPKNIQYF
d_gene: TRBD2; len: 16; j_gene: TRBJ2-1; abundance: many; v_gene: TRBV5-1; CDR3nt: TGCGCCAGCAGCGGCGGGGTAGCGGGAGTAATGGATGAGCAGTTCTTC; CDR3aa: CASSGGVAGVMDEQFF
d_gene: -; len: 16; j_gene: TRBJ2-1; abundance: few; v_gene: TRBV20-1; CDR3nt: TGCAGTGCTAGGGAGTTCGCGGGTACCTCCACGGATGAGCAGTTCTTC; CDR3aa: CSAREFAGTSTDEQFF
d_gene: -; len: 14; j_gene: TRBJ1-1; abundance: -; v_gene: TRBV7-9; CDR3nt: TGTGCCAGCAGCTTAGCACGTAAAAACACTGAAGCTTTCTTT; CDR3aa: CASSLARKNTEAFF
d_gene: -; len: 12; j_gene: TRBJ1-2; abundance: -; v_gene: TRBV30; CDR3nt: TGTGCCTGGAGGTCAGGGTTCTATGGCTACACCTTC; CDR3aa: CAWRSGFYGYTF
d_gene: -; len: 15; j_gene: TRBJ1-5; abundance: few; v_gene: TRBV20-1; CDR3nt: TGCAGTGCTCAGAAAAGAGACAGAAACAATCAGCCCCAGCATTTT; CDR3aa: CSAQKRDRNNQPQHF
d_gene: -; len: 15; j_gene: TRBJ2-5; abundance: few; v_gene: TRBV24-1; CDR3nt: TGTGCCACCAGTGACCCTGGGAGCGGACCCGAGACCCAGTACTTC; CDR3aa: CATSDPGSGPETQYF
d_gene: -; len: 12; j_gene: TRBJ1-2; abundance: -; v_gene: TRBV7-9; CDR3nt: TGTGCCAGCAGCCAGGACTTCTATGGCTACACCTTC; CDR3aa: CASSQDFYGYTF
d_gene: TRBD2; len: 19; j_gene: TRBJ2-3; abundance: many; v_gene: TRBV7-2; CDR3nt: TGTGCCAGCAGCTTAGCGACGGGACTAGCGGGAGGGCCCTCAGATACGCAGTATTTT; CDR3aa: CASSLATGLAGGPSDTQYF
d_gene: -; len: 13; j_gene: TRBJ2-1; abundance: many; v_gene: TRBV7-2; CDR3nt: TGTGCCAGCAGCTTAGTGGCATTGGGTGAGCAGTTCTTC; CDR3aa: CASSLVALGEQFF
d_gene: -; len: 15; j_gene: TRBJ1-2; abundance: -; v_gene: TRBV14; CDR3nt: TGTGCCAGCAGCCAAGACAGCTTTGTCGGCTATGGCTACACCTTC; CDR3aa: CASSQDSFVGYGYTF
d_gene: -; len: 16; j_gene: TRBJ2-7; abundance: many; v_gene: TRBV5-1; CDR3nt: TGCGCCAGCAGCTTGAGGCAGGGCACCCGTGGGGATGAGCAGTACTTC; CDR3aa: CASSLRQGTRGDEQYF
d_gene: -; len: 12; j_gene: TRBJ2-1; abundance: -; v_gene: TRBV27; CDR3nt: TGTGCCAGCAGTTTAATCGGGGAAGAGCAGTTCTTC; CDR3aa: CASSLIGEEQFF
d_gene: -; len: 13; j_gene: TRBJ2-7; abundance: -; v_gene: TRBV6-6; CDR3nt: TGTGCCAGCAGGGGGGACGGAACCTACGAGCAGTACTTC; CDR3aa: CASRGDGTYEQYF
d_gene: TRBD1; len: 15; j_gene: TRBJ2-1; abundance: many; v_gene: TRBV5-1; CDR3nt: TGCGCCAGCAGCTGGACAGGGGAGGCCTACAATGAGCAGTTCTTC; CDR3aa: CASSWTGEAYNEQFF
d_gene: TRBD1; len: 14; j_gene: TRBJ1-5; abundance: few; v_gene: TRBV6-6; CDR3nt: TGTGCCAGCAGTTACCGGACAGGGGGACAGCCCCAGCATTTT; CDR3aa: CASSYRTGGQPQHF
d_gene: -; len: 13; j_gene: TRBJ2-1; abundance: many; v_gene: TRBV5-1; CDR3nt: TGCGCCAGCAGCCCGACAGTTCAGGATGAGCAGTTCTTC; CDR3aa: CASSPTVQDEQFF
d_gene: -; len: 12; j_gene: TRBJ2-3; abundance: -; v_gene: TRBV12-3/TRBV12-4; CDR3nt: TGTGCCAGCAGTTCCCTTACAGATACGCAGTATTTT; CDR3aa: CASSSLTDTQYF
d_gene: -; len: 16; j_gene: TRBJ1-2; abundance: many; v_gene: TRBV12-3/TRBV12-4; CDR3nt: TGTGCCAGCAGTCTATGGGGGACTGCGGCGGAGTATGGCTACACCTTC; CDR3aa: CASSLWGTAAEYGYTF
d_gene: -; len: 13; j_gene: TRBJ2-5; abundance: few; v_gene: TRBV5-1; CDR3nt: TGCGCCAGCAGCTTGGCGGTTGGAGAGACCCAGTACTTC; CDR3aa: CASSLAVGETQYF
d_gene: -; len: 19; j_gene: TRBJ2-6; abundance: many; v_gene: TRBV5-1; CDR3nt: TGCGCCAGCAGCCCGTCTAGCAGGGTGACCTCCTCTGGGGCCAACGTCCTGACTTTC; CDR3aa: CASSPSSRVTSSGANVLTF
d_gene: TRBD2; len: 16; j_gene: TRBJ2-5; abundance: -; v_gene: TRBV27; CDR3nt: TGTGCCAGCAGTTTAAACCCAGCGGGGGGTAGAGAGACCCAGTACTTC; CDR3aa: CASSLNPAGGRETQYF
d_gene: TRBD2; len: 17; j_gene: TRBJ2-1; abundance: -; v_gene: TRBV4-3; CDR3nt: TGCGCCAGCAGCCAAGATTTTGGGGGGAGGGCCTTCAATGAGCAGTTCTTC; CDR3aa: CASSQDFGGRAFNEQFF
d_gene: TRBD1; len: 15; j_gene: TRBJ2-2; abundance: many; v_gene: TRBV24-1; CDR3nt: TGTGCCACCAGGAGGACAGGGGGCGAAGGCGGGGAGCTGTTTTTT; CDR3aa: CATRRTGGEGGELFF
d_gene: -; len: 14; j_gene: TRBJ1-4; abundance: many; v_gene: TRBV18; CDR3nt: TGTGCCAGCTCACCGGGGGCAACTAATGAAAAACTGTTTTTT; CDR3aa: CASSPGATNEKLFF
d_gene: -; len: 16; j_gene: TRBJ1-3; abundance: -; v_gene: TRBV6-2/TRBV6-3; CDR3nt: TGTGCCAGCAGGGATCCAGTTGGACAGTCTGGAAACACCATATATTTT; CDR3aa: CASRDPVGQSGNTIYF